This T cell receptor beta chain originates from a study of cytomegalovirus exposure and HLA in healthy donors. Study-wide findings and caveats: Later analysis identified 16,000 or so TCR beta sequences associated with HLA alleles, using a false discovery rate threshold of 0.05.

This clone was seen a handful of times. The target antigen is unknown. A read error may account for a junction end that differs from germline. PCR amplification relied on 60 Vbeta primers (plus 13 Jbeta primers). Clones were sequenced by immunoSEQ multiplex PCR, and TCRdb holds only the in-frame ones, with some missing. This sample carries some 170,000 clones, under 9.5% of them seen once, and the ten largest clones take over 1%. CDR1 GTSNPN and CDR2 SVGIG come from the germline V gene (reference sequence). The CDR3 covers 14 residues. This rearrangement joins TRBV30 to TRBJ1-5; D perhaps matches TRBD1 (5 bases). This clonotype was sampled from a woman aged 30 to 39 in good health and CMV-seropositive. What was sequenced was PBMCs. CDR3 sequence (DNA): TGTGCCTGGAGTAGTGGGAAAGGGGTCCAGCCCCAGAATTTT. Translated, it gives CAWSSGKGVQPQNF. The variable domain in full, with the rest retrieved from reference TRBV30 and TRBJ1-5, is SQTIHQWPATLVQPVGSPLSLECTVEGTSNPNLYWYRQAAGRGLQLLFYSVGIGQISSEVPQNLSASRPQDRQFILSSKKLLLSDSGFYLCAWSSGKGVQPQNFGDGTRLSIL.